This TCR beta chain was documented in a study of T cell responses to AZD1222 COVID-19 vaccine. Findings of the study overall: Repertoire collection took place solely once the T cell response had peaked. Close to half of spike-specific TCRs reportedly recognize unmutated variant regions. Donors, mostly white British, included more females; clonal diversity was possibly underestimated.

The CDR3 length is 15 residues. Trimming took off 6 bases at V and 5 bases at J, with 19 bases between the two ends. Germline V lookup: CDR1 LNHDA, CDR2 SQIVND (reference sequence). For this clone: Its antigen is undetermined.

Clones were sequenced by immunoSEQ multiplex PCR, and TCRdb holds only the in-frame ones, with some missing. Here the sample spans 140,000 to 150,000 clones, about nine tenths being singletons. The material was peripheral blood, obtained on day 0 of AZD1222 vaccination. The sequence was obtained from an adult in good health. This chain uses TRBV19 with TRBJ2-5, with a weak D call TRBD1 (6 bases). The CDR3 loop is CASRGYRDFMETQYF. The CDR3 bases are TGTGCCAGTAGGGGATACAGGGATTTTATGGAGACCCAGTACTTC. Full variable domain (outside the CDR3, taken from reference TRBV19 and TRBJ2-5): DGGITQSPKYLFRKEGQNVTLSCEQNLNHDAMYWYRQDPGQGLRLIYYSQIVNDFQKGDIAEGYSVSREKKESFPLTVTSAQKNPTAFYLCASRGYRDFMETQYFGPGTRLLVL.